Shown below are 5 T cell receptor beta chains from a single sample sequenced in a study of blood T cell repertoires in COVID-19. Assay used: immunoSEQ multiplex PCR; TCRdb lists only in-frame clones, some missing. There are 200,000 or so clones in the sample; 80% occur only once, and less than 7% lies in the top ten. The sample consisted of peripheral blood. The receptors were gathered from a woman aged 70 to 79 with acute or convalescent COVID-19.

This clone was counted between two and nine times. CDR3 DNA: TGTGCCAGCAGCCTAGGTAATGAAAAACTGTTTTTT. This gives the protein CASSLGNEKLFF. The chain links TRBV12-3 or TRBV12-4 to TRBJ1-4, with D uncertain. Trimming removed 6 bases from V and 4 bases from J, with 6 bases in between. CDR3 length: 12 amino acids.

This rearrangement joins TRBV19 to TRBJ1-5; D not resolved. With 5 bases removed from V and 8 bases from J, the gap between germline ends came to 10 bases. The germline CDR1 and CDR2 sequences are LNHDA and SQIVND (reference sequence). This CDR3 spans 12 amino acids. The CDR3 region has the DNA TGTGCCAGTAGTCTACATCAGGAGCCCCAGCATTTT. This translates into CASSLHQEPQHF.

V gene TRBV5-4 combines with J gene TRBJ2-5; TRBD1 aligns across 9 bases. This CDR3 is built from 14 residues. V was pared by 2 bases and J by 4 bases, with 3 bases of the junction left unmatched. Germline-derived CDR1 and CDR2 are SGHNT and YYREEE (reference sequence). CDR3 coding DNA: TGTGCCAGCAGCTTTGGACAGGGGACAGAGACCCAGTACTTC. It yields the protein CASSFGQGTETQYF. The whole variable domain, remainder taken from reference TRBV5-4 and TRBJ2-5, is ETGVTQSPTHLIKTRGQQVTLRCSSQSGHNTVSWYQQALGQGPQFIFQYYREEENGRGNFPPRFSGLQFPNYSSELNVNALELDDSALYLCASSFGQGTETQYFGPGTRLLVL.

With regard to this clone: One end of the junction does not line up with germline, which may come from a read error. Distinct nucleotide sequences in the sample also encode this CDR3. This chain links TRBV4-1 with TRBJ1-3; 7 bases match TRBD1. This CDR3 contains 14 residues. The germline gives CDR1 MGHRA, CDR2 YSYEKL. CDR3 region: CASSRDRAGNTIYF. The DNA of the CDR3 is TGCGCCAGCAGCCGAGACAGGGCTGGGAACACCATATATTTT.

Here the CDR3 reads CASSLGGGEGYEQYF. In DNA, the CDR3 is TGTGCCAGCAGCTTAGGTGGAGGAGAGGGCTACGAGCAGTACTTC. The chain employs TRBV7-7 and TRBJ2-7, with D tentatively TRBD2 (5 bases). The CDR3 spans 15 residues. Germline CDR1 SSHAT, CDR2 FNYEAQ (reference sequence). V was pared by 1 base and J by 3 bases, with 13 bases between.